This is a list of T cell receptor beta chains from one sample in a study of shared clonotypes between healthy human individuals. The method was immunoSEQ multiplex PCR; TCRdb's version includes in-frame clones alone and lacks a portion of them. The data hold a few million clones, with around nine tenths observed a single time. The material sequenced was naive CD4+ T cells sorted from blood. These receptors all come from a young man in good health. Each CDR3 is given with its conserved first and last residue.

J,V,CDR3
TRBJ1-6,TRBV28,CASNLVGASSPLHF
TRBJ1-5,TRBV9,CASSLGQGRNQPQHF
TRBJ2-4,TRBV12-2,CASRLGKGAKNIQYF
TRBJ1-1,TRBV6-5,CASSYSFGPPNTEAFF
TRBJ2-3,TRBV6-5,CASSKLDAGADTQYF
TRBJ2-7,TRBV7-6,CASSLLDYSYEQYF
TRBJ2-2,TRBV2,CASRLAGLTNTGELFF
TRBJ2-7,TRBV5-8,CASTSEGDHEQYF
TRBJ2-5,TRBV7-9,CASSLGTSGAETQYF
TRBJ2-5,TRBV7-2,CASSSQGRGQETQYF
TRBJ1-6,TRBV7-2,CASSPPPRARSSYNSPLHF
TRBJ1-6,TRBV4-3,CASSQDEGRNSPLHF
TRBJ2-1,TRBV7-2,CASSLDVLLEQFF
TRBJ2-2,TRBV30,CAWSVTGTLFF
TRBJ1-4,TRBV7-9,CASSKPGGSNEKLFF
TRBJ2-7,TRBV15,CATAQGASREQYF
TRBJ1-4,TRBV11-2,CASSFYATATNEKLFF
TRBJ2-7,TRBV5-1,CASSPGQFGDEQYF
TRBJ2-1,TRBV19,CASTPRTGGYNEQFF
TRBJ2-6,TRBV27,CASTGLTSGRSGANVLTF
TRBJ2-1,TRBV7-2,CASSFTRGPVDEQFF
TRBJ2-1,TRBV10-3,CATGTRVHNEQFF
TRBJ2-7,TRBV2,CASSAYRGLTYEQYF
TRBJ2-2,TRBV19,CASSIQGSNTGELFF
TRBJ1-5,TRBV9,CASSVGTTPNQPQHF
TRBJ1-6,TRBV27,CASRLDRGGSPLHF
TRBJ1-4,TRBV28,CASRATSNNEKLFF
TRBJ2-7,TRBV28,CASSFGEGVGEQYF
TRBJ1-2,TRBV20-1,CSARDQGYTF
TRBJ1-3,TRBV15,CATSDRVAGNTIYF
TRBJ2-5,TRBV6-1,CASSYFGQETQYF
TRBJ1-1,TRBV6-4,CASSDSVTGGTKGKAFF
TRBJ2-1,TRBV7-2,CASSLAGTGGIEQFF
TRBJ2-3,TRBV28,CASSSAEAATPDTQYF
TRBJ1-1,TRBV19,CASSWDTEAFF
TRBJ2-7,TRBV19,CASSMVGGHEQYF
TRBJ2-3,TRBV4-3,CASSQEVRGNGGISDTQYF
TRBJ2-3,TRBV18,CASSPPENTQYF
TRBJ2-1,TRBV10-3,CAISEGGLLSYNEQFF
TRBJ2-7,TRBV7-2,CASSSSSRRYEQYF
TRBJ1-1,TRBV6-6,CASSPGGARVYTEAFF